This T cell receptor (beta chain) was captured in a study of OX40 agonist ivuxolimab in advanced cancers. On the study more broadly: The mean age was 60 years, ranging from 23 to 79, with roughly four fifths of participants male.

Patients with a history of autoimmune disease or on systemic immunosuppression were excluded. Notes on this clone: Its specificity is not known.

The CDR3 extends over 14 amino acids. With 4 bases removed from V and 8 bases from J, the gap between germline ends came to 17 bases. The V gene's germline CDR1 is PRHDT and CDR2 FYEKMQ (reference sequence). Study outcomes and limitations: The study observed clonal expansion of CD4+ and CD8+ blood T cells by week 6 at 0.1 to 3.0 mg/kg. Averaged across samples, CD8+ T cells carried more expanded clones than CD4+ did.

The table came from immunoSEQ multiplex PCR; TCRdb's copy has only in-frame clones and leaves some out. The sample holds 81,000 or so clones; approximately 94% are singletons and the top ten take over 11%. The TCR comes from an adult with an advanced solid tumor such as melanoma, head and neck, liver or kidney cancer. J is TRBJ1-2 and V is TRBV13; maybe TRBD1 (6 bases). Sequencing used CD4+ or CD8+ T cells sorted from blood, obtained in a trial of the OX40 agonist ivuxolimab. In DNA, the CDR3 is TGTGCCAGCAGCTCCAACAGGGTCTCCGTGGGCTACACCTTC. This translates into CASSSNRVSVGYTF. Together with reference TRBV13 and TRBJ1-2, the CDR3 gives the full variable domain: AAGVIQSPRHLIKEKRETATLKCYPIPRHDTVYWYQQGPGQDPQFLISFYEKMQSDKGSIPDRFSAQQFSDYHSELNMSSLELGDSALYFCASSSNRVSVGYTFGSGTRLTVV.